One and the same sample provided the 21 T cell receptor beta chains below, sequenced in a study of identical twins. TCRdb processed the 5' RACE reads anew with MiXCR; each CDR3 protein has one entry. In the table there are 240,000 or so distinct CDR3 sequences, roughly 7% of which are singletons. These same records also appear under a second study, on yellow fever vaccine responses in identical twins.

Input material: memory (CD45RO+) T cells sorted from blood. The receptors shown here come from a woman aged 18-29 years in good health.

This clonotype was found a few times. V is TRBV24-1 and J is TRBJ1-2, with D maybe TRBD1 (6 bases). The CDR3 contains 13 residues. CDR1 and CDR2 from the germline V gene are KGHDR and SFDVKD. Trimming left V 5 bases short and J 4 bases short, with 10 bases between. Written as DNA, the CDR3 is TGTGCCACCAGTGGACAGGCGACCTATGGCTACACCTTC. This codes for CATSGQATYGYTF.

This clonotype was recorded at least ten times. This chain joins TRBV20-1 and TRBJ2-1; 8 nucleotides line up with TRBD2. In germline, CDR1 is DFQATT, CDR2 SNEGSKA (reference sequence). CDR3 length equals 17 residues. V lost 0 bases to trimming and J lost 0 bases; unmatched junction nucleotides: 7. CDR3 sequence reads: CSARDTSGITSYNEQFF. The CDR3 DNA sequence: TGCAGTGCTAGAGATACTAGCGGAATAACCTCCTACAATGAGCAGTTCTTC.

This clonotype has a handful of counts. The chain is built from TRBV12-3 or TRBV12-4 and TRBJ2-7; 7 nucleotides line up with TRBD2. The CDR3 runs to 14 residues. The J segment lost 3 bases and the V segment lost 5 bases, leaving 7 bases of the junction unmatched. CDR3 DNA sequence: TGTGCCAGCAGTATTAGCGGGTGGGGCTACGAGCAGTACTTC. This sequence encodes CASSISGWGYEQYF.

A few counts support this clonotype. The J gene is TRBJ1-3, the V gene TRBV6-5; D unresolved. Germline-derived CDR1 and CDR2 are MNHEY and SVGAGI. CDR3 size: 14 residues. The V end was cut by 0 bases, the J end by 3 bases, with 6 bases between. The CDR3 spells CASSYSGVGNTIYF. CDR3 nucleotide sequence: TGTGCCAGCAGTTACTCTGGGGTTGGAAACACCATATATTTT.

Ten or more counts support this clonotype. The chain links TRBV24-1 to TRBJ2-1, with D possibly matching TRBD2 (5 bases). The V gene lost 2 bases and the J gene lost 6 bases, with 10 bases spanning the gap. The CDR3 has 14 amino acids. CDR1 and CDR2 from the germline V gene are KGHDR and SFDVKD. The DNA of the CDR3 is TGTGCCACCAGTGATTATAGGGCGGGCAATGAGCAGTTCTTC. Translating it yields CATSDYRAGNEQFF.

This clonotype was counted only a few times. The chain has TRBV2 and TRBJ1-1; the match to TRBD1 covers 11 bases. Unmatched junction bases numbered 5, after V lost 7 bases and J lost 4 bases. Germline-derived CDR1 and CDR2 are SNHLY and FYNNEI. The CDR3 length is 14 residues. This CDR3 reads CASTGQGAGTEAFF. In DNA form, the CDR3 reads TGTGCCAGCACCGGACAGGGGGCGGGCACTGAAGCTTTCTTT.

As DNA, the CDR3 is TGTGCTAGTGGTTTGCCATCGAGATCCGGGACAGGGGGCGGCTACGAGCAGTACTTC. The encoded protein is CASGLPSRSGTGGGYEQYF. V is TRBV12-5 and J is TRBJ2-7; 12 nucleotides match TRBD1. From germline, CDR1 is LGHNT and CDR2 FRNRAP. Losses at the gene ends were 2 bases for V and 3 bases for J; bases not matched to a gene: 14. This CDR3 comprises 19 residues.

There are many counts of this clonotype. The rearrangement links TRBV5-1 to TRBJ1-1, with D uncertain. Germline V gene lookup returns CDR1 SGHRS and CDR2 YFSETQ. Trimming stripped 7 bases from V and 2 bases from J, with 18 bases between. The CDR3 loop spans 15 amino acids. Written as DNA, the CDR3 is TGCGCCAGCGGCCAAGGGTCAACTTTCAACACTGAAGCTTTCTTT. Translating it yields CASGQGSTFNTEAFF.

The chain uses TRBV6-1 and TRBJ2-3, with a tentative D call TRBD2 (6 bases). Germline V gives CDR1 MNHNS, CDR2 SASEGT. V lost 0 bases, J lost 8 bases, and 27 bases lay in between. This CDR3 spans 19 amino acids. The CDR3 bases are TGTGCCAGCAGTGAAGCTGGGGGGAACAGAACTCGAAGGGCCTCTACGCAGTATTTT. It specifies CASSEAGGNRTRRASTQYF.

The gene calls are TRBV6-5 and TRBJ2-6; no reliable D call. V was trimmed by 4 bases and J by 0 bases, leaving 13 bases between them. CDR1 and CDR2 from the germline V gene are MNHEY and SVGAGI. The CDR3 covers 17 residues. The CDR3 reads CASSSRVTFSGANVLTF. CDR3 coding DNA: TGTGCCAGCAGTTCTCGGGTCACCTTCTCTGGGGCCAACGTCCTGACTTTC.

The CDR3, as DNA: TGCAGTGCTAGAGGGTTGGGGGCGGTTAGCGGGCCCTACGAGCAGTACTTC. It translates to CSARGLGAVSGPYEQYF. The chain recombines TRBV20-1 with TRBJ2-7, with D perhaps TRBD2 (7 bases). The V end lost 1 base, the J end lost 2 bases, and 21 bases lay between the germline ends. Germline CDR1 is DFQATT and CDR2 is SNEGSKA (reference sequence). The CDR3 spans 17 residues.

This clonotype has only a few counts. This CDR3 is CASSPGTSGGTDTQYF. The CDR3 DNA reads TGTGCCAGCAGCCCCGGGACTAGCGGGGGAACAGATACGCAGTATTTT. The chain has TRBV6-4 and TRBJ2-3, with TRBD2 matching over 14 bases. Germline-derived CDR1 and CDR2 are MRHNA and SNTAGT. V shed 6 bases, J shed 3 bases, and the junction held 5 bases outside the gene matches. The CDR3 is 16 residues long.

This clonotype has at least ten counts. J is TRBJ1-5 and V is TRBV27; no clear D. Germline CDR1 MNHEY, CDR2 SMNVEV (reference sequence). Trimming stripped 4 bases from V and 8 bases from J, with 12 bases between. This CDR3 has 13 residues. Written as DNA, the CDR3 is TGTGCCAGCAGTTCGCACTGGACGGAGCCCCAGCATTTT. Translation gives CASSSHWTEPQHF.

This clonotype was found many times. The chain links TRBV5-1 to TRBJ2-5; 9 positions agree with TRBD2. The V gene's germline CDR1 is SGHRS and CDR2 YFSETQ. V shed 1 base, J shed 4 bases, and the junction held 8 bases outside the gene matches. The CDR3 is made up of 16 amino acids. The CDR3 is CASSLFWTSEGETQYF. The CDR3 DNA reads TGCGCCAGCAGCTTGTTTTGGACTAGCGAGGGAGAGACCCAGTACTTC. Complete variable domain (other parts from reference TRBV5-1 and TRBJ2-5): KAGVTQTPRYLIKTRGQQVTLSCSPISGHRSVSWYQQTPGQGLQFLFEYFSETQRNKGNFPGRFSGRQFSNSRSEMNVSTLELGDSALYLCASSLFWTSEGETQYFGPGTRLLVL.

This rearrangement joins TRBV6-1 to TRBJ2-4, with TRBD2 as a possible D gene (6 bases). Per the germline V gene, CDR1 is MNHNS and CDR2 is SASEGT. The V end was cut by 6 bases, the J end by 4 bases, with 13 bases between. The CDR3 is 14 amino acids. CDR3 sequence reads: CASRKGREKNIQYF. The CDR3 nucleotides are TGTGCCAGCAGAAAGGGGCGGGAAAAAAACATTCAGTACTTC.

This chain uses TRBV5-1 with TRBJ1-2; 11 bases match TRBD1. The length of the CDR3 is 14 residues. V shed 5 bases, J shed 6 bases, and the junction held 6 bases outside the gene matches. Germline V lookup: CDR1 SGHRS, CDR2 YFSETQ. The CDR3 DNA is TGCGCCAGCAGGCGGACAGGGGGCGTTGATGGCTACACCTTC. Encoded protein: CASRRTGGVDGYTF.

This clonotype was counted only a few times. The CDR3 region has the DNA TGTGCCACCACAAGTTTCGGGAGCACAGATACGCAGTATTTT. Protein sequence: CATTSFGSTDTQYF. The genes are TRBV2 and TRBJ2-3; D not resolved. V was trimmed by 10 bases and J by 0 bases, leaving 14 bases between them. This CDR3 spans 14 amino acids. Germline assignment: CDR1 SNHLY and CDR2 FYNNEI.

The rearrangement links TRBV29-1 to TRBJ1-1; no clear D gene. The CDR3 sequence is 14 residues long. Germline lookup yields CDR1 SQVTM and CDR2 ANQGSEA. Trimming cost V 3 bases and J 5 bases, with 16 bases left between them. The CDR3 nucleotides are TGCAGCGTTGAGAAGACTTACGTTAATACTGAAGCTTTCTTT. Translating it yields CSVEKTYVNTEAFF.

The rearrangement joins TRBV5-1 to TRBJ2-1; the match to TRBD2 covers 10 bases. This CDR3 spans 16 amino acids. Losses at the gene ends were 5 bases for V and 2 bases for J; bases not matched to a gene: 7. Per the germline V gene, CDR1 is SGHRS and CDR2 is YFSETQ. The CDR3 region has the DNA TGCGCCAGCAGTTCAGCCGGGACTAGCGCCTACAATGAGCAGTTCTTC. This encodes CASSSAGTSAYNEQFF.

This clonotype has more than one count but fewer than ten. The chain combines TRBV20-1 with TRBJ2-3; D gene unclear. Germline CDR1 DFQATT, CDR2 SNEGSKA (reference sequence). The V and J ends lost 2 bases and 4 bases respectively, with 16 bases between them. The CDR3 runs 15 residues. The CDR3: CSARRLERPPDTQYF. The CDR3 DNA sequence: TGCAGTGCTAGACGGCTAGAGAGGCCCCCAGATACGCAGTATTTT.

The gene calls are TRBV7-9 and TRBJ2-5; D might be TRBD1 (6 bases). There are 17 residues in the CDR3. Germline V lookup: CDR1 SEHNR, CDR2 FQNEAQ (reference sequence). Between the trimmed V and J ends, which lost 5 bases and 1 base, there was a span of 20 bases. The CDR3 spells CASSLYLSGAGQETQYF. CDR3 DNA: TGTGCCAGCAGCCTCTACTTATCAGGGGCTGGCCAAGAGACCCAGTACTTC. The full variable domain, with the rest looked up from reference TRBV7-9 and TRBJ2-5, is DTGVSQNPRHKITKRGQNVTFRCDPISEHNRLYWYRQTLGQGPEFLTYFQNEAQLEKSRLLSDRFSAERPKGSFSTLEIQRTEQGDSAMYLCASSLYLSGAGQETQYFGPGTRLLVL.